Listed below are T cell receptor beta chains from one sample, sequenced in a study of blood T cell repertoires in COVID-19. Profiling relied on immunoSEQ multiplex PCR, and the TCRdb table lists in-frame clones only, not all of them. The sample contains 400,000 to 450,000 clones, roughly 88% of which appear only once. Input material: PBMCs or T cells enriched from blood (not recorded which). These receptors were obtained from a man between 18 and 35 years old who had recovered from COVID-19. CDR3s include the opening cysteine and the closing phenylalanine or tryptophan. The order of the fields is CDR3 protein, J gene, V gene.

CDR3: CASNPWAAQGSGEKLFF; J: TRBJ1-4; V: TRBV28
CDR3: CASSPLGGEVLETQYF; J: TRBJ2-5; V: TRBV7-3
CDR3: CASRAGGEQFF; J: TRBJ2-1; V: TRBV2
CDR3: CASSSGLTANYGYTF; J: TRBJ1-2; V: TRBV27
CDR3: CAWHDRGADGYTF; J: TRBJ1-2; V: TRBV30
CDR3: CASSLSGQGWEYTF; J: TRBJ1-2; V: TRBV28
CDR3: CASSSTGIGGYTF; J: TRBJ1-2; V: TRBV28
CDR3: CASSLGSRGRYSSLNYGYTF; J: TRBJ1-2; V: TRBV5-1
CDR3: CASSLWQNGQPQHF; J: TRBJ1-5; V: TRBV27
CDR3: CASSPRTSGGAGDTQYF; J: TRBJ2-3; V: TRBV11-2
CDR3: CASSLGASGSVSEQYF; J: TRBJ2-7; V: TRBV13
CDR3: CASSQAAGLMNTEAFF; J: TRBJ1-1; V: TRBV3-1/TRBV3-2
CDR3: CAISDRRGLRYEQYF; J: TRBJ2-7; V: TRBV10-3
CDR3: CASSLALGGPSEKLFF; J: TRBJ1-4; V: TRBV7-9
CDR3: CASSVTELATDTQYF; J: TRBJ2-3; V: TRBV2
CDR3: CASSIGLAGGPRTDTQYF; J: TRBJ2-3; V: TRBV5-4
CDR3: CASSLRDRVEGTEAFF; J: TRBJ1-1; V: TRBV18
CDR3: CASSIADRAYTEAFF; J: TRBJ1-1; V: TRBV19
CDR3: CATWDTLNYGYTF; J: TRBJ1-2; V: TRBV25-1
CDR3: CASSERGNQKNTEAFF; J: TRBJ1-1; V: TRBV2
CDR3: CASSGKQGVVGYTF; J: TRBJ1-2; V: TRBV11-2
CDR3: CASRFGTSGPYNEQFF; J: TRBJ2-1; V: TRBV5-4